Presented here are 4 T cell receptor beta chains from one specimen sequenced in a study of T cells after yellow fever vaccination. Each CDR3 protein gets one entry after TCRdb re-called the 5' RACE reads with MiXCR. In the table there are a few hundred thousand distinct CDR3 sequences, more than 5.5% of which are singletons. The sequencing used PBMCs, collected 5 days after the yellow fever booster vaccination. Receptors originate from a man between 25 and 39 years old who received the YFV17D yellow fever vaccine.

A few counts support this clonotype. J is TRBJ2-2 and V is TRBV7-6; perhaps TRBD1 as D (5 bases). The CDR3 is 15 residues long. Trimming took off 5 bases at V and 3 bases at J, with 13 bases between the two ends. CDR1 is SGHVS and CDR2 is FNYEAQ in the germline V gene. The CDR3 region has the DNA TGTGCCAGCAGCCCCTCCAGGGATCACACCGGGGAGCTGTTTTTT. This sequence encodes CASSPSRDHTGELFF.

This clonotype was seen many times. CDR3 in amino acids: CATSDSRVETQYF. In nucleotides, the CDR3 is TGTGCCACCAGTGATTCCAGGGTAGAGACCCAGTACTTC. The rearrangement links TRBV24-1 to TRBJ2-5, with a weak D call TRBD1 (5 bases). Germline values: CDR1 KGHDR, CDR2 SFDVKD. This CDR3 is built from 13 residues. V lost 2 bases to trimming and J lost 4 bases, with 7 bases between them.

This clonotype occurred many times. CDR3 sequence: CASSYSSRGGTDTQYF. The DNA for the CDR3 is TGTGCCAGCAGTTACTCGAGCAGGGGAGGGACAGATACGCAGTATTTT. This sequence joins TRBV6-2 or TRBV6-3 and TRBJ2-3; D is possibly TRBD2 (7 bases). In germline, CDR1 is MNHEY, CDR2 SVGEGT. The CDR3 loop spans 16 amino acids. V was clipped by 0 bases and J by 3 bases, with 13 bases between them.

Ten or more counts support this clonotype. The CDR3 sequence is CSGLDAASYEQYF. In nucleotides, the CDR3 is TGCAGTGGCCTTGACGCCGCCTCCTACGAGCAGTACTTC. This chain joins TRBV20-1 and TRBJ2-7, with unresolved D. The CDR3 covers 13 residues. V was pared by 7 bases and J by 0 bases, with 13 bases between. Germline assignment: CDR1 DFQATT and CDR2 SNEGSKA (reference sequence).